Presented here are 3 T cell receptor beta chains from one specimen sequenced in a study of blood T cell repertoires in COVID-19 (dated by TCRdb to 2020 to 2022). The method was the immunoSEQ multiplex PCR assay. The table was pulled from immuneACCESS by TCRdb, which kept in-frame rearrangements only. Such tables lose some clones; where checked, under half of the loss comes from unresolved V genes, and the rest has no known cause. This sample has hundreds of thousands of clones in its table, and about 90% of those were observed once. The ten largest clonotypes hold about 3% of the sample. Sequencing was done on a sample of peripheral blood. All receptors come from a woman aged 25-40 years with COVID-19, enrolled during active disease.

This chain uses TRBV2 with TRBJ1-5; no clear D. The CDR3 is made up of 12 amino acids. The germline V and J ends were trimmed by 2 bases and 3 bases, with 2 bases remaining between them. Germline CDR1 SNHLY, CDR2 FYNNEI. In DNA form, the CDR3 reads TGTGCCAGCAGTGAATACAATCAGCCCCAGCATTTT. Translation: CASSEYNQPQHF.

This rearrangement joins TRBV7-2 to TRBJ1-1, with TRBD1 matching 7 bases. V was clipped by 3 bases and J by 3 bases; unmatched bases: 4. The CDR3 is 14 residues long. Germline lookup yields CDR1 SGHTA and CDR2 FQGNSA. Here the CDR3 DNA reads TGTGCCAGCAGCTTCGGAACAGGGGACACTGAAGCTTTCTTT. The encoded protein is CASSFGTGDTEAFF.

V and J are TRBV27 and TRBJ2-5, with 7 bases fitting TRBD1. The CDR3 contains 15 residues. Germline V lookup: CDR1 MNHEY, CDR2 SMNVEV (reference sequence). Trimming took 4 bases from V and 4 from J; bases not matched to a gene: 9. The DNA of the CDR3 is TGTGCCAGCAGTTACACTACAGGGGTAGGAGAGACCCAGTACTTC. As protein: CASSYTTGVGETQYF.